This entry lists 10 T cell receptor beta chains sequenced from one sample in a study of regulatory T cells in long-lasting Graves disease. Time point noted: newly diagnosed GD, antithyroid drugs for less than 3 months. Generation of the TCR library employed RNA extracted from PBMCs. CDR3-region Arm-PCR and iRepertoire HTBI primers produced the TCR beta libraries. TCRdb called the multiplex PCR reads again in MiXCR, with one record for every CDR3 protein. In the table there are under 400,000 distinct CDR3 sequences, about a sixth of which are singletons. These data are also associated with another study on T cells in Graves' hyperthyroidism and ophthalmopathy.

The sample was peripheral blood mononuclear cells (PBMCs), taken at new diagnosis, from a patient treated with antithyroid drugs. These receptors were obtained from a man aged 35 to 55 with Graves disease.

There are many counts of this clonotype. The rearrangement uses TRBV14 and TRBJ2-3; unclear D gene. Germline CDR1 is SGHDN and CDR2 is FVKESK. The CDR3 runs to 15 residues. The V gene lost 1 base and the J gene lost 2 bases, with 10 bases spanning the gap. CDR3 in amino acids: CASSQVGQVTDTQYF. The DNA of the CDR3 is TGTGCCAGCAGCCAAGTTGGTCAGGTCACAGATACGCAGTATTTT.

This clonotype came up a few times. The rearrangement joins TRBV20-1 to TRBJ2-1; perhaps TRBD1 as D (5 bases). Germline V gene data show CDR1 as DFQATT and CDR2 as SNEGSKA (reference sequence). The CDR3 sequence is 11 residues long. In nucleotides, the CDR3 is TGCAGCATGAACAGGCTGGGTGAGCAGTTCTTC. Translating gives CSMNRLGEQFF.

The chain joins TRBV7-3 to TRBJ2-2; D is ambiguous. CDR1 SGHTA and CDR2 FQGTGA come from the germline V gene. V was shortened by 5 bases and J by 5 bases, with 9 bases between the two germline ends. This CDR3 has 13 amino acids. As DNA, the CDR3 is TGTGCCAGCAGCCCTCGCCGGACCGGGGAGCTGTTTTTT. Protein sequence: CASSPRRTGELFF.

This clonotype was counted many times. The genes are TRBV2 and TRBJ1-5; 9 nucleotides line up with TRBD1. The trim removed 5 bases at V and 2 bases at J, leaving 4 bases unmatched. Germline CDR1 SNHLY, CDR2 FYNNEI. The CDR3 length is 15 residues. The DNA of the CDR3 is TGTGCCAGCAGTAGGACAGGGGTTGGCAATCAGCCCCAGCATTTT. Its protein is CASSRTGVGNQPQHF.

This clonotype was seen a few times. The CDR3 here is CASSEGTSGGTGELFF. The CDR3 region has the DNA TGTGCCAGCAGTGAAGGGACTAGCGGGGGCACCGGGGAGCTGTTTTTT. This chain joins TRBV6-2 or TRBV6-3 and TRBJ2-2; 14 nucleotides align to TRBD2. Germline CDR1 MNHEY, CDR2 SVGEGT. The CDR3 length is 16 residues. V shed 5 bases and J 4 bases; nucleotides not matched to a gene: 3.

This clonotype was recorded many times. The chain joins TRBV7-2 to TRBJ1-5; D unclear. V lost 0 bases, J lost 8 bases, and 8 bases lay in between. Germline V lookup: CDR1 SGHTA, CDR2 FQGNSA. CDR3 length: 13 residues. In DNA form, the CDR3 reads TGTGCCAGCAGCTTAGCTCCCGATGAGCCCCAGCATTTT. Translated: CASSLAPDEPQHF.

This clonotype has a count of ten or more. The rearrangement joins TRBV11-2 to TRBJ2-1, with D hard to call. The CDR3 runs 16 residues. The V and J ends lost 1 base and 5 bases respectively, with 15 bases between them. Germline V gene data show CDR1 as SGHAT and CDR2 as FQNNGV. CDR3 loop: CASSLGVWVGNNEQFF. In nucleotides, the CDR3 is TGTGCCAGCAGCTTAGGTGTTTGGGTAGGTAACAATGAGCAGTTCTTC.

In nucleotides, the CDR3 is TGTGCCAGCAGTCGTTATGGCGTCCGACCAGAACAGGTGCGCACCGGGGAGCTGTTTTTT. Protein product: CASSRYGVRPEQVRTGELFF. V and J are TRBV27 and TRBJ2-2, with D possibly matching TRBD1 (5 bases). The ends were cut back, 5 bases at V and 4 bases at J, with 29 bases in the middle. The length of the CDR3 is 20 residues. Germline V gene sequence: CDR1 MNHEY, CDR2 SMNVEV (reference sequence).

This clonotype has a handful of counts. CDR3 nucleotide sequence: TGTGCCTGGACCCCGGGGGGCTCTAATTCACCCCTCCACTTT. It translates to CAWTPGGSNSPLHF. The chain is built from TRBV30 and TRBJ1-6; D might be TRBD1 (6 bases). The germline gives CDR1 GTSNPN, CDR2 SVGIG (reference sequence). The V and J ends lost 4 bases and 6 bases respectively, with 13 bases between them. The length of the CDR3 is 14 residues.

The sample holds many counts of this clonotype. The CDR3: CASSFREHGYTF. CDR3 coding DNA: TGTGCCAGCAGCTTCAGGGAACATGGCTACACCTTC. The J gene is TRBJ1-2, the V gene TRBV5-5; D possibly corresponds to TRBD1 (5 bases). This CDR3 region has 12 residues. V was clipped by 2 bases and J by 6 bases, with 8 bases between them. Germline V CDR1 and CDR2: SGHKS, YYEKEE (reference sequence). The complete variable domain, with remaining parts taken from reference TRBV5-5 and TRBJ1-2, reads DAGVTQSPTHLIKTRGQQVTLRCSPISGHKSVSWYQQVLGQGPQFIFQYYEKEERGRGNFPDRFSARQFPNYSSELNVNALLLGDSALYLCASSFREHGYTFGSGTRLTVV.